This T cell receptor (beta chain) originates from a study of blood T cell repertoires in COVID-19. Looking at the study overall: Researchers got acute and convalescent COVID-19 samples from the United States, Italy and Spain. T cells, B-cell-depleted T cells, or PBMCs provided the cDNA or gDNA that served as material.

Per the study methods: Amplifying reference gene primers gave estimates of nucleated cell counts. Data came from immunoSEQ multiplex PCR; TCRdb stores just in-frame clones and leaves some out. D and trimming were read from the DNA, whereas the V and J calls and clone size are those reported in that table. The table lists a few hundred thousand clones, around 84% of them singletons. CDR1 is SNHLY, CDR2 FYNNEI, per germline. This CDR3 has 14 amino acids. V dropped 6 bases and J dropped 2 bases, with 13 bases sitting between them. This clone was counted a single time. The chain recombines TRBV2 with TRBJ1-2, with D maybe TRBD1 (6 bases). The receptor comes from a man in his 60s with acute or convalescent COVID-19. The sample taken for sequencing was peripheral blood. The CDR3 is CASRGGTGNYGYTF. The CDR3 coding sequence is TGTGCCAGCAGAGGAGGAACAGGGAACTATGGCTACACCTTC.